Listed here is a single T cell receptor beta chain. The antigen is not known. Trimming cost V 2 bases and J 2 bases; bases outside gene matches: 5. The CDR3 length is 15 residues. In germline, CDR1 is KGHSH, CDR2 LQKENI. This record comes from a study of cytomegalovirus exposure and HLA in healthy donors. Study-wide findings and caveats: Being indistinguishable, some V segments were excluded, TRBV6-2 and TRBV6-3 among them. TCR association rates varied by HLA locus in a later analysis, with DRB1 highest and HLA-C lowest.

PCR used 60 Vbeta primers and 13 Jbeta primers. The repertoire was sequenced with immunoSEQ multiplex PCR; TCRdb's copy has only in-frame clones and lacks some. Of under 200,000 clones listed, around four fifths are singletons. Sequencing was carried out using PBMCs. This receptor was taken from a man under 40 in good health and CMV-seronegative. The V call is TRBV18, the J call TRBJ2-7; the match to TRBD1 covers 8 bases. CDR3 protein: CASSPGQGRTYEQYF. The CDR3 bases are TGTGCCAGCTCACCAGGACAGGGCCGCACCTACGAGCAGTACTTC. The complete variable domain, with remaining parts taken from reference TRBV18 and TRBJ2-7, reads NAGVMQNPRHLVRRRGQEARLRCSPMKGHSHVYWYRQLPEEGLKFMVYLQKENIIDESGMPKERFSAEFPKEGPSILRIQQVVRGDSAAYFCASSPGQGRTYEQYFGPGTRLTVT.